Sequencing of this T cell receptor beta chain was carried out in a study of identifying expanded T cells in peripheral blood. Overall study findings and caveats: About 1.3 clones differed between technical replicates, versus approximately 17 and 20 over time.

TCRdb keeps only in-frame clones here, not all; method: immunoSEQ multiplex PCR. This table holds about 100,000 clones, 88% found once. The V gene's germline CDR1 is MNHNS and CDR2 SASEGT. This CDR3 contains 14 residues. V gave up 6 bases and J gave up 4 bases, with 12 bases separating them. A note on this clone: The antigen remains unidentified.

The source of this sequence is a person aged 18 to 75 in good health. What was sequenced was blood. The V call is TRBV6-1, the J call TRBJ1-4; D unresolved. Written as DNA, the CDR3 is TGTGCCAGCAGACTAACGGGGAGTAATGAAAAACTGTTTTTT. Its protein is CASRLTGSNEKLFF.